The 24 T cell receptor beta chains in this list originate from one sample, sequenced in a study of shared clonotypes between healthy human individuals. Profiled with immunoSEQ multiplex PCR; TCRdb holds only in-frame clones, not every one. The data show over 2 million clones, about 90% seen once. Source material: naive CD4+ T cells from PBMCs. Subset defined: CD45RA+ positively selected. These receptor sequences come from a young man in good health. Some clones in this sample may be carry-over from other donors' samples.

Here the CDR3 reads CASSFEGAGGYTF. CDR3 coding DNA: TGTGCCAGCAGCTTCGAGGGGGCTGGGGGCTACACCTTC. V usage is TRBV11-2 and J usage is TRBJ1-2; TRBD1 agrees at 7 bases. CDR3 length: 13 residues. CDR1 is SGHAT and CDR2 is FQNNGV in the germline V gene. J lost 8 bases, V lost 3 bases, and 6 bases had no gene match.

V and J are TRBV4-3 and TRBJ2-1; D is unresolved. Germline values: CDR1 LGHNA, CDR2 YSLEER. This CDR3 has 14 amino acids. V was pared by 2 bases and J by 4 bases, with 9 bases between. CDR3 bases: TGCGCCAGCAGCCAACAGACACAGTACAATGAGCAGTTCTTC. Protein sequence: CASSQQTQYNEQFF.

The rearrangement joins TRBV18 to TRBJ2-1; 7 nucleotides agree with TRBD2. The germline V gene encodes CDR1 KGHSH and CDR2 LQKENI. CDR3 size: 16 residues. After removal of 3 bases from V and 6 bases from J, the junction contained 11 bases not matched to a gene. The CDR3 coding sequence is TGTGCCAGCTCACCGGCGCTAGCGGAGTCGGGCAATGAGCAGTTCTTC. It encodes CASSPALAESGNEQFF.

The DNA of the CDR3 is TGTGCCAGCACTGTAACAGGGACAGAAGCTTTCTTT. This encodes CASTVTGTEAFF. The chain has TRBV28 and TRBJ1-1, with D tentatively TRBD1 (6 bases). Germline values: CDR1 MDHEN, CDR2 SYDVKM. V dropped 7 bases and J dropped 8 bases, with 14 bases sitting between them. This CDR3 comprises 12 residues. The complete variable domain, with remaining parts taken from reference TRBV28 and TRBJ1-1, reads DVKVTQSSRYLVKRTGEKVFLECVQDMDHENMFWYRQDPGLGLRLIYFSYDVKMKEKGDIPEGYSVSREKKERFSLILESASTNQTSMYLCASTVTGTEAFFGQGTRLTVV.

The chain couples TRBV15 to TRBJ1-2, with TRBD1 matching 7 bases. J lost 4 bases, V lost 0 bases, and 2 bases had no gene match. Germline values: CDR1 LNHNV, CDR2 YYDKDF (reference sequence). CDR3 length equals 14 residues. The CDR3 reads CATSRERGLYGYTF. The CDR3 DNA sequence: TGTGCCACCAGCAGAGAGAGGGGGCTCTATGGCTACACCTTC.

The V gene is TRBV29-1, the J gene TRBJ1-2; maybe TRBD1 (6 bases). CDR1 is SQVTM and CDR2 is ANQGSEA in the germline V gene. V was trimmed by 3 bases and J by 3 bases, leaving 8 bases between them. This CDR3 is built from 12 residues. CDR3 sequence reads: CSVEPGDYGYTF. The CDR3, as DNA: TGCAGCGTTGAGCCAGGGGACTATGGCTACACCTTC.

J is TRBJ2-7 and V is TRBV28; 10 bases are a match to TRBD2. V gave up 6 bases and J gave up 9 bases; unmatched junction bases: 11. The CDR3 totals 14 residues. Germline V gives CDR1 MDHEN, CDR2 SYDVKM. For the CDR3, the DNA is TGTGCCAGCAGCCGAACCACTAGCGGGATGGGGCAGTACTTC. This gives the protein CASSRTTSGMGQYF.

The CDR3 reads CASSERGQPQHF. The CDR3 nucleotides read TGCGCCAGCAGTGAACGAGGTCAGCCCCAGCATTTT. The rearrangement joins TRBV10-2 to TRBJ1-5; D is uncertain. CDR1 and CDR2 from the germline V gene are WSHSY and SAAADI. The CDR3 covers 12 residues. Between the trimmed V and J ends, which lost 3 bases and 6 bases, there was a span of 6 bases.

The chain couples TRBV6-6 to TRBJ2-2; 8 bases map to TRBD1. V lost 2 bases to trimming and J lost 7 bases; unmatched junction nucleotides: 6. The CDR3 is made up of 15 amino acids. Germline values: CDR1 MNHNY, CDR2 SVGAGI (reference sequence). The CDR3 DNA reads as TGTGCCAGCAGTTACAGGCAGGGGGCGGGCGGGGAGCTGTTTTTT. Translation: CASSYRQGAGGELFF.

Points on this clone: At the DNA level, this CDR3 is encoded by other sequences in the same sample as well. The V and J genes are TRBV5-4 and TRBJ2-1; 9 bases are shared with TRBD1. From germline, CDR1 is SGHNT and CDR2 YYREEE (reference sequence). The CDR3 covers 15 residues. The trim removed 3 bases at V and 5 bases at J, leaving 6 bases unmatched. CDR3 sequence reads: CASSSPGQGNNEQFF. Here the CDR3 DNA reads TGTGCCAGCAGCTCACCGGGACAGGGAAACAATGAGCAGTTCTTC.

This clone is a singleton in its sample. The chain is built from TRBV11-2 and TRBJ2-1; the D gene is possibly TRBD2 (6 bases). Germline V CDR1 and CDR2: SGHAT, FQNNGV. CDR3 length: 16 amino acids. Trimming removed 6 bases from V and 1 base from J, with 16 bases in between. CDR3 nucleotides: TGTGCCAGCAGGACCCTCTCCGGGGGATCCTACAATGAGCAGTTCTTC. This sequence encodes CASRTLSGGSYNEQFF.

The V gene is TRBV4-1, the J gene TRBJ2-1; D remains ambiguous. This CDR3 has 16 residues. Per the germline V gene, CDR1 is MGHRA and CDR2 is YSYEKL. The V end lost 3 bases, the J end lost 3 bases, and 15 bases lay between the germline ends. This chain's CDR3 is CASSQPGRFGYNEQFF. The CDR3 bases are TGCGCCAGCAGCCAGCCAGGTAGGTTCGGCTACAATGAGCAGTTCTTC.

The J gene is TRBJ2-5, the V gene TRBV9; possible D gene TRBD1, 5 bases. Between the trimmed V and J ends, which lost 1 base and 5 bases, there was a span of 9 bases. Germline CDR1 reads SGDLS; CDR2 reads YYNGEE. This CDR3 is 13 amino acids long. The CDR3 loop reads CASSVQGSETQYF. The DNA for the CDR3 is TGTGCCAGCAGCGTACAGGGATCGGAGACCCAGTACTTC.

Regarding this clone: Other nucleotide sequences in the sample specify the same CDR3. The chain recombines TRBV19 with TRBJ2-7; the D gene could be TRBD1 or TRBD2 (6 bases each). CDR3 length equals 13 residues. Trimming took 3 bases from V and 5 from J, leaving 11 bases between them. The germline CDR1 and CDR2 sequences are LNHDA and SQIVND (reference sequence). As DNA, the CDR3 is TGTGCCAGTAGTATTAGGGGGGCCGACGAGCAGTACTTC. Amino acids: CASSIRGADEQYF.

The chain is built from TRBV4-2 and TRBJ2-1, with 9 bases lining up with TRBD2. The junction had 9 bases not matched to a gene; V was cut back by 0 bases and J by 6 bases. The CDR3 contains 17 residues. Germline V gene data show CDR1 as LGHNA and CDR2 as YNFKEQ. The CDR3 coding sequence is TGTGCCAGCAGCCAAGATTGGGTTAGCGGGAGCCCCAATGAGCAGTTCTTC. Residues: CASSQDWVSGSPNEQFF.

This chain joins TRBV2 and TRBJ2-1, with TRBD2 matching over 11 bases. The ends lost 3 bases at V and 11 bases at J; junction bases unmatched: 3. The CDR3 runs to 13 residues. CDR1 and CDR2 from the germline V gene are SNHLY and FYNNEI. In DNA, the CDR3 is TGTGCCAGCAGTGAGGGACTAGCGGACAAGCAGTTCTTC. This sequence encodes CASSEGLADKQFF.

The chain employs TRBV10-3 and TRBJ1-3; D gene ambiguous. Germline CDR1 is ENHRY and CDR2 is SYGVKD. Trimming left V 10 bases short and J 0 bases short, with 7 bases between. The CDR3 consists of 12 residues. The CDR3 DNA follows: TGTGCCACCGATAACTCTGGAAACACCATATATTTT. This sequence encodes CATDNSGNTIYF.

The gene calls are TRBV18 and TRBJ1-3; no clear D gene. Trimming left V 3 bases short and J 0 bases short, with 18 bases between. CDR1 KGHSH and CDR2 LQKENI come from the germline V gene. CDR3 length equals 18 residues. The CDR3 loop is CASSPVKGPTASGNTIYF. In DNA form, the CDR3 reads TGTGCCAGCTCACCCGTTAAAGGTCCAACGGCCTCTGGAAACACCATATATTTT.

Comments on this clone: In the same sample, other DNA sequences code for this CDR3. The gene calls are TRBV20-1 and TRBJ1-1; D gene ambiguous. CDR3 length equals 11 residues. Germline-derived CDR1 and CDR2 are DFQATT and SNEGSKA (reference sequence). V dropped 3 bases and J dropped 1 base, with 3 bases sitting between them. Here the CDR3 DNA reads TGCAGTGCTAGGGGGAACACTGAAGCTTTCTTT. Protein product: CSARGNTEAFF.

This clone was recorded once. The CDR3 nucleotides are TGTGCCAGCAGCTTAGCGCTAAGTACGGGAGAAAAACTGTTTTTT. Protein: CASSLALSTGEKLFF. This rearrangement joins TRBV7-9 to TRBJ1-4; D unresolved. CDR3 length: 15 residues. Germline assignment: CDR1 SEHNR and CDR2 FQNEAQ (reference sequence). V was pared by 0 bases and J by 8 bases, with 13 bases between.

This chain joins TRBV7-9 and TRBJ1-1, with D tentatively TRBD1 (6 bases). The CDR3 spans 11 residues. The V gene's germline CDR1 is SEHNR and CDR2 FQNEAQ (reference sequence). Trimming removed 6 bases at V and 10 bases at J, with 12 bases between. The CDR3 loop is CASSPGVRAFF. Here the CDR3 DNA reads TGTGCCAGCAGTCCAGGGGTGAGAGCTTTCTTT. The complete variable domain, with remaining parts taken from reference TRBV7-9 and TRBJ1-1, reads DTGVSQNPRHKITKRGQNVTFRCDPISEHNRLYWYRQTLGQGPEFLTYFQNEAQLEKSRLLSDRFSAERPKGSFSTLEIQRTEQGDSAMYLCASSPGVRAFFGQGTRLTVV.

V and J are TRBV9 and TRBJ1-2; the D gene is possibly TRBD1 (6 bases). The CDR3 has 15 amino acids. V shed 0 bases and J shed 4 bases, with 13 bases lying between them. Germline-derived CDR1 and CDR2 are SGDLS and YYNGEE. CDR3 protein: CASSVVAGATYGYTF. CDR3 sequence (DNA): TGTGCCAGCAGCGTAGTAGCGGGGGCAACCTATGGCTACACCTTC.

V is TRBV6-5 and J is TRBJ2-7; possibly TRBD2 for D (6 bases). V shed 0 bases and J shed 3 bases, with 12 bases lying between them. The CDR3 covers 15 residues. CDR1 MNHEY and CDR2 SVGAGI come from the germline V gene. CDR3 in amino acids: CASSYSGRGLYEQYF. The CDR3 nucleotides read TGTGCCAGCAGTTACTCGGGACGGGGACTCTACGAGCAGTACTTC.

This chain links TRBV30 with TRBJ1-3; D is perhaps TRBD1 (5 bases). CDR3 length: 13 amino acids. Germline V gene data show CDR1 as GTSNPN and CDR2 as SVGIG (reference sequence). Trimming shortened V by 5 bases and J by 0 bases, and 8 bases separated the two germline ends. This chain's CDR3 is CAWDSYSGNTIYF. CDR3 bases: TGTGCCTGGGACAGCTACTCTGGAAACACCATATATTTT.